The source of this T cell receptor beta chain is a study of shared clonotypes between healthy human individuals (TCRdb year 2020). As for the study more broadly: A couple of women and a few men aged 18 to 49 years were included in the cohort. To increase sequencing depth and limit assay-specific biases, different laboratories used diverse techniques to prepare libraries and sequence TCR repertoires. Blood TCR repertoires of five healthy adults were deeply sequenced to estimate repertoire size and the extent of clonotype sharing between individuals. Per donor, three plates each were used for CD4 naive and CD4 memory, two for CD8 naive, and one for CD8 memory. Between about 0.9 and 9 billion PBMCs per donor were obtained by leukapheresis. What the authors observed across the whole study: Higher generation probabilities were observed for clonotypes shared by all four sorted-subset donors than for non-shared clonotypes. Pairwise subsampling indicated that sequencing depth was expected to affect the degree of clonotype sharing among donors. Only blood was sampled, and tissue TCR repertoires likely differ from those in blood. Because the study included only a small number of donors, the genetic and exposure-history diversity represented was limited. Larger estimated clonotype richness was generally found for naive subsets than for memory subsets. Rarefaction of sorted-subset datasets indicated incomplete sequencing despite the large sequencing depth. Approximately 5% of naive CD4, 3% to 3.5% of naive CD8, approximately 2% of memory CD4, and approximately 0.4% of memory CD8 clonotypes were shared across several donors.

CD8 naive samples were CD45RO-negative cells positively selected for CCR7, giving a CD45RA+CCR7+ population that excluded TemRA cells. Donors were healthy HIV-negative adults with no recently reported acute infections or vaccinations. Every donor was a Caucasian adult residing in Nashville, Tennessee, USA. Blood was obtained by leukapheresis, after which PBMCs were separated by Ficoll-Histopaque density gradient centrifugation and cryopreserved in liquid nitrogen vapor phase. Analytical flow cytometry was used to check the purity and quantity of every magnetically sorted T cell population. Each sorted fraction had its genomic DNA isolated and then quantified by UV absorbance on a Nanodrop 2000c. The CDR3 goes from the cysteine to the phenylalanine over 15 residues. The entry retains the CDR3 DNA only, 45 bases that are in frame from base 1. Per the germline V gene, SGHRS is the CDR1 and YFSETQ is the CDR2. V is trimmed back by 2 bases and J by 2 bases, and the junction contains 4 bases that no gene match accounts for.

Using the deep immunoSEQ assay, TCR CDR3 regions were amplified from genomic DNA by multiplex PCR. Genomic DNA extracted from each cell subset was distributed evenly over all wells of several immunoSEQ 96-well plates, and each plate served as one replicate. For sorted subsets, 200 to 250 ng of genomic DNA, equivalent to around 30,000 T cell genomes, went into each replicate PCR. Purified libraries were measured with a Qubit 3.0 fluorometer, size-checked on a Bioanalyzer 2100, and measured again with the KAPA Library Quantification kit. Every immunoSEQ 96-well plate was sequenced on a dedicated single-read 150-cycle Illumina NextSeq 550 flow cell. The published analysis was carried out like this. The immunoSEQ output contained only junctional sequences without quality scores, so filtering could not match that applied to full-length reads. Sequences were annotated with PyIR, a Python wrapper for IgBLAST v1.9, using IMGT germline references to assign V/J genes and CDR3. Reads were removed for weak V/J assignments (E-value above 1e-6), missing CDR3, stop codons, out-of-frame junctions, or ambiguous translated residues. V3J clonotypes were defined as sequences sharing an identical inferred V gene, J gene, and CDR3 amino acid sequence. Percentage overlap between repertoires was computed as shared unique clonotypes divided by the size of the smaller repertoire. RTK rarefaction, the Chao1 estimator, and Recon v2.1 estimates of unobserved clonotypes were used to assess repertoire richness. Generation probabilities for all TCRbeta clonotypes obtained by the gDNA method from a handful of donors were computed using OLGA. TCRdb holds this immuneACCESS table with in-frame rearrangements only. Some clones are missing; in checked studies, unresolved V genes explain under half, and the rest has no known cause. The DNA gave D and trimming, while V, J and clone size come from that table. This sample comprises about 2,200,000 clones, more than 85% of them detected only once. 1.5% to 2% of the sample is in the top ten clones.

Concerning this clone: Its antigen target is currently unknown. No base-level quality is on record; no much larger clone is a single base apart.

Sequencing used naive CD8+ T cells from PBMCs. The meaning of the sample's cell subset or site label: CD45RA+CCR7+. The V gene is TRBV5-1 and the J gene is TRBJ2-5; 9 bases in the middle match TRBD1. The TCR sequence derives from a man aged 18-30 years in good health. Some clones in this sample may be carry-over from other donors' samples. Here the CDR3 is given as CASSFRDREQETQYF. In nucleotides, the sequence is TGCGCCAGCAGCTTCCGGGACAGGGAGCAAGAGACCCAGTACTTC.